These T cell receptor beta chains were read from a single sample in a study of T cells in Graves' hyperthyroidism and ophthalmopathy. Using its own MiXCR run on the multiplex PCR reads, TCRdb lists one record per CDR3 protein. The profile covers some 530,000 distinct CDR3 sequences, with about 20% appearing a single time and 45% to 50% taken by the ten largest. Sequencing was performed on blood. The source of these receptors is a woman in her seventies with Graves' ophthalmopathy. The CDR3 runs from the conserved cysteine through the conserved F or W. D genes are given only for firm matches. Rows give clone size only sometimes, using once, few, many, or a class for an expanded clone.

d_call: TRBD1; clone_size: -; v_call: TRBV30; j_call: TRBJ2-6; cdr3_nt: TGTGCCTGGAGGAAGACAGGGCTCTCTGGGGCCAACGTCCTGACTTTC; cdr3_aa: CAWRKTGLSGANVLTF
d_call: -; clone_size: few; v_call: TRBV2; j_call: TRBJ2-5; cdr3_nt: TGTGCCAGCAGCCTACTGGTATCCGAGACCCAGTACTTC; cdr3_aa: CASSLLVSETQYF
d_call: -; clone_size: -; v_call: TRBV10-3; j_call: TRBJ2-7; cdr3_nt: TGTGCCATCAGACGGGACGGAACCTACGAGCAGTACTTC; cdr3_aa: CAIRRDGTYEQYF
d_call: -; clone_size: few; v_call: TRBV29-1; j_call: TRBJ2-7; cdr3_nt: TGCAGCGTTGCCAGGGGACTCCACGAGCAGTACTTC; cdr3_aa: CSVARGLHEQYF
d_call: -; clone_size: many; v_call: TRBV2; j_call: TRBJ1-2; cdr3_nt: TGTGCCAGCAGTCTTCCTTATGGCTACACCTTC; cdr3_aa: CASSLPYGYTF
d_call: TRBD2; clone_size: once; v_call: TRBV12-5; j_call: TRBJ2-1; cdr3_nt: TGTGCTAGTACCCGAGATGGGGCTAGCGGGTTCAATGAGCAGTTCTTC; cdr3_aa: CASTRDGASGFNEQFF
d_call: TRBD1; clone_size: -; v_call: TRBV6-1; j_call: TRBJ1-2; cdr3_nt: TGTGCCAGCAGTGTCACGGGACAGGAGAACTATGGCTACACCTTC; cdr3_aa: CASSVTGQENYGYTF
d_call: -; clone_size: few; v_call: TRBV29-1; j_call: TRBJ1-2; cdr3_nt: TGCAGCGTTGGGAAGGGGGCTAACTATGGCTACACCTTC; cdr3_aa: CSVGKGANYGYTF
d_call: TRBD1; clone_size: few; v_call: TRBV5-5; j_call: TRBJ2-5; cdr3_nt: TGTGCCAGCAGCTGGGAAGGGGGCGCGGGAGAGACCCAGTACTTC; cdr3_aa: CASSWEGGAGETQYF
d_call: -; clone_size: -; v_call: TRBV2; j_call: TRBJ2-5; cdr3_nt: TGTGCCAGCAGTGAGTTTAAACGGTACCGGGGGACCCAGTACTTC; cdr3_aa: CASSEFKRYRGTQYF
d_call: TRBD2; clone_size: -; v_call: TRBV6-2/TRBV6-3; j_call: TRBJ2-2; cdr3_nt: TGTGCCAGCAGTTTAAGACTAGCGGGCATGAACACCGGGGAGCTGTTTTTT; cdr3_aa: CASSLRLAGMNTGELFF
d_call: TRBD1; clone_size: many; v_call: TRBV12-3/TRBV12-4; j_call: TRBJ2-3; cdr3_nt: TGTGCCAGCACCTACCAGGGGGTCGCAGATACGCAGTATTTT; cdr3_aa: CASTYQGVADTQYF
d_call: TRBD2; clone_size: few; v_call: TRBV19; j_call: TRBJ2-1; cdr3_nt: TGTGCCAGTAGTCCCCGAGGGGCGGGAGGGTACGAGCAGTTCTTC; cdr3_aa: CASSPRGAGGYEQFF
d_call: TRBD1; clone_size: many; v_call: TRBV11-2; j_call: TRBJ2-7; cdr3_nt: TGTGCCAGCAGCCCGTCTTCAGGGACAGGGACCTACGAGCAGTACTTC; cdr3_aa: CASSPSSGTGTYEQYF
d_call: TRBD1; clone_size: few; v_call: TRBV7-2; j_call: TRBJ1-4; cdr3_nt: TGTGCCAGCAGCTTCCAGGGGGCAGGGGAAAAACTGTTTTTT; cdr3_aa: CASSFQGAGEKLFF
d_call: TRBD1; clone_size: -; v_call: TRBV20-1; j_call: TRBJ2-5; cdr3_nt: TGCAGTGCCCAGGACAGGGGGCGCGGGGAGACCCAGTACTTC; cdr3_aa: CSAQDRGRGETQYF
d_call: TRBD2; clone_size: many; v_call: TRBV28; j_call: TRBJ2-7; cdr3_nt: TGTGCCAGCGCTGACGGGGGGTTAATTTACGAGCAGTACTTC; cdr3_aa: CASADGGLIYEQYF
d_call: -; clone_size: -; v_call: TRBV20-1; j_call: TRBJ1-1; cdr3_nt: TGCAGTGCCCCCATGGGGGGTAGGGTTAAGGACACTGAAGCTTTCTTT; cdr3_aa: CSAPMGGRVKDTEAFF
d_call: -; clone_size: -; v_call: TRBV29-1; j_call: TRBJ1-1; cdr3_nt: TGCAGCGTTGGTACTGAAGCTTTCTTT; cdr3_aa: CSVGTEAFF
d_call: TRBD1; clone_size: -; v_call: TRBV6-1; j_call: TRBJ2-7; cdr3_nt: TGTGCCAGCAGTGATCCTTTACAGGGGCGAACCTACGAGCAGTACTTC; cdr3_aa: CASSDPLQGRTYEQYF
d_call: -; clone_size: many; v_call: TRBV28; j_call: TRBJ2-2; cdr3_nt: TGTGCCTCATCTGGGCAGGGGCAGGGAACCGGGGAGCTGTTTTTT; cdr3_aa: CASSGQGQGTGELFF
d_call: TRBD1; clone_size: few; v_call: TRBV6-1; j_call: TRBJ1-2; cdr3_nt: TGTGCCAGCGGCCGGGACAGTAATATCAACTATGGCTACACCTTC; cdr3_aa: CASGRDSNINYGYTF
d_call: -; clone_size: -; v_call: TRBV10-2; j_call: TRBJ1-5; cdr3_nt: TGCGCCAGCAGTGAGTCAACAGGGATAGGAAGCAATCAGCCCCAGCATTTT; cdr3_aa: CASSESTGIGSNQPQHF
d_call: -; clone_size: many; v_call: TRBV28; j_call: TRBJ2-7; cdr3_nt: TGTGCCAGCAGTTTCTTAGGGAGCAACTACGAGCAGTACTTC; cdr3_aa: CASSFLGSNYEQYF
d_call: -; clone_size: many; v_call: TRBV10-3; j_call: TRBJ1-5; cdr3_nt: TGTGCCATCAGTCCTGGGACTGGGAGCAATCAGCCCCAGCATTTT; cdr3_aa: CAISPGTGSNQPQHF
d_call: TRBD1; clone_size: -; v_call: TRBV6-1; j_call: TRBJ2-1; cdr3_nt: TGTGCCAGCAGCTATGCAGGGGGCTTCTCCGGCAATGAGCAGTTCTTC; cdr3_aa: CASSYAGGFSGNEQFF
d_call: -; clone_size: few; v_call: TRBV7-9; j_call: TRBJ1-1; cdr3_nt: TGTGCCAGCAGCCTCCCTCGGGAAAGGGTGGGCACTGAAGCTTTCTTT; cdr3_aa: CASSLPRERVGTEAFF
d_call: -; clone_size: many; v_call: TRBV11-2; j_call: TRBJ1-1; cdr3_nt: TGTGCCAGCAGCTCAGGCCCCGCACAGATGGCTTTCTTT; cdr3_aa: CASSSGPAQMAFF
d_call: -; clone_size: -; v_call: TRBV9; j_call: TRBJ2-3; cdr3_nt: TGTGCCAGCAGCGTAGATTCGCCGGATATGCAGTATTTT; cdr3_aa: CASSVDSPDMQYF
d_call: -; clone_size: few; v_call: TRBV6-5; j_call: TRBJ1-4; cdr3_nt: TGTGCCAGCAGTTACTTCGGCAGGGGTGGTGAAAAACTGTTTTTT; cdr3_aa: CASSYFGRGGEKLFF
d_call: TRBD1; clone_size: few; v_call: TRBV2; j_call: TRBJ2-3; cdr3_nt: TGTGCCAGCAGTCGGGACAGCAAAGATACGCAGTATTTT; cdr3_aa: CASSRDSKDTQYF
d_call: -; clone_size: few; v_call: TRBV12-3/TRBV12-4; j_call: TRBJ2-3; cdr3_nt: TGTGCCAGCAGGGACAGTTTCACAGATACGCAGTATTTT; cdr3_aa: CASRDSFTDTQYF
d_call: TRBD1; clone_size: few; v_call: TRBV5-1; j_call: TRBJ1-5; cdr3_nt: TGCGCCAGCAGCCAGGGGGGCGGCGGAGGTCAGCCCCAGCATTTT; cdr3_aa: CASSQGGGGGQPQHF
d_call: -; clone_size: few; v_call: TRBV3-1; j_call: TRBJ1-1; cdr3_nt: TGTGCCAGCAGCCAAGAAGTCAGGGGAGGTGAAGCTTTCTTT; cdr3_aa: CASSQEVRGGEAFF
d_call: -; clone_size: -; v_call: TRBV28; j_call: TRBJ2-1; cdr3_nt: TGTGCCAGCAGTTCCCGGAGGTGGGAATCCTACAATGAGCAGTTCTTC; cdr3_aa: CASSSRRWESYNEQFF
d_call: -; clone_size: few; v_call: TRBV6-2/TRBV6-3; j_call: TRBJ2-5; cdr3_nt: TGTGCCAGCAGCCACCCCCTGGGAGCGAGAGAGACCCAGTACTTC; cdr3_aa: CASSHPLGARETQYF
d_call: -; clone_size: many; v_call: TRBV12-3/TRBV12-4; j_call: TRBJ1-1; cdr3_nt: TGTGCCAGCAGCCCGGGACATTCGAACACTGAAGCTTTCTTT; cdr3_aa: CASSPGHSNTEAFF
d_call: TRBD2; clone_size: few; v_call: TRBV7-3; j_call: TRBJ2-1; cdr3_nt: TGTGCCAGCAGCTTAATTTCGGCTAGCGGGAGAGGTGAGCAGTTCTTC; cdr3_aa: CASSLISASGRGEQFF
d_call: TRBD1; clone_size: few; v_call: TRBV5-1; j_call: TRBJ1-2; cdr3_nt: TGCGCCAGCAGTACAGGACAGGGGATGGGCTACACCTTC; cdr3_aa: CASSTGQGMGYTF
d_call: -; clone_size: many; v_call: TRBV2; j_call: TRBJ2-2; cdr3_nt: TGTGCCAGCAGAAAACAGGCCACAACCGGGGAGCTGTTTTTT; cdr3_aa: CASRKQATTGELFF
d_call: -; clone_size: -; v_call: TRBV7-2; j_call: TRBJ2-7; cdr3_nt: TGTGCCAGCAGCTCGCGGGGAGGAGGCCGGAGATACGAGCAGTACTTC; cdr3_aa: CASSSRGGGRRYEQYF
d_call: TRBD2; clone_size: few; v_call: TRBV20-1; j_call: TRBJ2-3; cdr3_nt: TGCAGTGCTAGAGGTGGGAGACTAGCGAGGCAAGATACGCAGTATTTT; cdr3_aa: CSARGGRLARQDTQYF
d_call: TRBD2; clone_size: few; v_call: TRBV20-1; j_call: TRBJ2-5; cdr3_nt: TGCAGTGCCCAGCAAGCGGGAAGGGAGACCCAGTACTTC; cdr3_aa: CSAQQAGRETQYF
d_call: -; clone_size: many; v_call: TRBV28; j_call: TRBJ2-7; cdr3_nt: TGTGCCAGCAGTCTTAGGGGGCGGGGGACCGAGCAGTACTTC; cdr3_aa: CASSLRGRGTEQYF
d_call: TRBD1; clone_size: once; v_call: TRBV9; j_call: TRBJ1-2; cdr3_nt: TGTGCCAGCAGCGTAGGATCCGGGACAGCGGTTGTCTATGGCTACACCTTC; cdr3_aa: CASSVGSGTAVVYGYTF
d_call: -; clone_size: -; v_call: TRBV6-1; j_call: TRBJ2-6; cdr3_nt: TGTGCCAGCAGGGTTGGGGCTGGGGCCAACGTCCTGACTTTC; cdr3_aa: CASRVGAGANVLTF